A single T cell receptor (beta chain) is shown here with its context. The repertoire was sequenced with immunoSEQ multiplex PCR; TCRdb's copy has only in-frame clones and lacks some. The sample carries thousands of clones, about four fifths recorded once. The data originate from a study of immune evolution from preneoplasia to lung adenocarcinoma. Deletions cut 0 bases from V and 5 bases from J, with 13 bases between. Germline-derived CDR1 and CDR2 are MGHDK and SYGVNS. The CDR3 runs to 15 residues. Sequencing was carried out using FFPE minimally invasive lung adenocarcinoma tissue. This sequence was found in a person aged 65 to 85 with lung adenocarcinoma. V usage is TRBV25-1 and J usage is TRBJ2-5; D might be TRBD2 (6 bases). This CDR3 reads CASSEYGGTGETQYF. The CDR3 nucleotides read TGTGCCAGCAGTGAATATGGAGGGACCGGGGAGACCCAGTACTTC.